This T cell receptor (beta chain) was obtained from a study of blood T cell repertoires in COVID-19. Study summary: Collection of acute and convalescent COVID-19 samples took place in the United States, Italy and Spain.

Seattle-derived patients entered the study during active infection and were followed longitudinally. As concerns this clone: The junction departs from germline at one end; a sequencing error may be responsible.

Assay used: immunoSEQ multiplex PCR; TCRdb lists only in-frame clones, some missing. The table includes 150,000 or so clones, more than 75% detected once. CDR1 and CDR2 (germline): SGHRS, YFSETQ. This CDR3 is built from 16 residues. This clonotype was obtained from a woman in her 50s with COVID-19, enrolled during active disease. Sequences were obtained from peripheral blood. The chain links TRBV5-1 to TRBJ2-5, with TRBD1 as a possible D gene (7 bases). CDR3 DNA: TGCGCCAGCAGCTTGGGTCAGGGGGGCAGCCAAGGGACCCAGTACTTC. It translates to CASSLGQGGSQGTQYF.